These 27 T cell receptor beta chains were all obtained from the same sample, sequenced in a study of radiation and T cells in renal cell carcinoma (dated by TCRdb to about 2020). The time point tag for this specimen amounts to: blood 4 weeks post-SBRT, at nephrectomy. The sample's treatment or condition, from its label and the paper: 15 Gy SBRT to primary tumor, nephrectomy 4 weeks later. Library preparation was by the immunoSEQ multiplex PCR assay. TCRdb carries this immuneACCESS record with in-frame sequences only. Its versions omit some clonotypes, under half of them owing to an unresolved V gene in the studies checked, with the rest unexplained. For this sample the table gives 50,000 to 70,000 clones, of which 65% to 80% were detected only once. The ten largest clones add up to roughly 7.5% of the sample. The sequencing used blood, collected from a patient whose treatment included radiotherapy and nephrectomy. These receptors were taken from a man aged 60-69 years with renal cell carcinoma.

CDR3 nucleotide sequence: TGTGCCAGCAGTCTCTCCTCGGGACAGGCCACTGGAAACACCATATATTTT. It yields the protein CASSLSSGQATGNTIYF. The chain employs TRBV27 and TRBJ1-3, with 8 bases lining up with TRBD1. Germline CDR1 is MNHEY and CDR2 is SMNVEV (reference sequence). V lost 5 bases and J lost 2; bases outside the gene matches: 11. CDR3 length: 17 residues.

The CDR3 spells CASSEGGRYSGNTIYF. The DNA of the CDR3 is TGCGCCAGCAGTGAGGGGGGACGTTACTCTGGAAACACCATATATTTT. The chain carries TRBV10-1 and TRBJ1-3; D is perhaps TRBD1 (5 bases). Trimming pared 2 bases from V and 0 bases from J, leaving 11 bases between. Germline CDR1 WNHNN, CDR2 SYGVQD (reference sequence). The CDR3 has 16 residues.

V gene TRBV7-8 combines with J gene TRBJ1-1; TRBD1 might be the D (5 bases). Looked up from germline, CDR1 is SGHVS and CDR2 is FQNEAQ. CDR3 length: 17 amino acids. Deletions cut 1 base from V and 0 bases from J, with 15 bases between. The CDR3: CASSLDLGRDLNTEAFF. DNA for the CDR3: TGTGCCAGCAGCTTAGACTTGGGCAGGGATTTGAACACTGAAGCTTTCTTT.

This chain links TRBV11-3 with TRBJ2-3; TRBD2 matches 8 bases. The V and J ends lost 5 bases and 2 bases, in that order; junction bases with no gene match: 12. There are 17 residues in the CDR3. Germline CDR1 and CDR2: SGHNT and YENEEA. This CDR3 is CASSPRTSLLNTDTQYF. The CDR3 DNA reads TGTGCCAGCAGCCCACGGACTAGCCTCCTTAACACAGATACGCAGTATTTT.

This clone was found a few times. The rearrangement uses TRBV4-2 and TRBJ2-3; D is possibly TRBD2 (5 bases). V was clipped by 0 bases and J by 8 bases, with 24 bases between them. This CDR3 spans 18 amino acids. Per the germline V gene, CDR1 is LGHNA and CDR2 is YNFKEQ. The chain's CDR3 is CASSQDPSGAEVVGTQYF. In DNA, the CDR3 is TGTGCCAGCAGCCAAGATCCATCCGGAGCGGAGGTGGTCGGTACGCAGTATTTT.

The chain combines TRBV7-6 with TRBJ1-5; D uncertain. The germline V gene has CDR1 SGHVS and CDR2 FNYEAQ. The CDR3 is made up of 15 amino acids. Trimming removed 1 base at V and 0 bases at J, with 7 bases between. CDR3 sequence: CASSLGEYSNQPQHF. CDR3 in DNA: TGTGCCAGCAGCTTAGGGGAGTATAGCAATCAGCCCCAGCATTTT.

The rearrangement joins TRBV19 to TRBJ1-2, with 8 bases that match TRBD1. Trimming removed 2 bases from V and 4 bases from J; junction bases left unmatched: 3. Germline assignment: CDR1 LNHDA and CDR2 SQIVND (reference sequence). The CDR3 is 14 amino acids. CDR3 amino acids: CASSITDRGYGYTF. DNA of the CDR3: TGTGCCAGTAGTATAACTGACAGGGGCTATGGCTACACCTTC.

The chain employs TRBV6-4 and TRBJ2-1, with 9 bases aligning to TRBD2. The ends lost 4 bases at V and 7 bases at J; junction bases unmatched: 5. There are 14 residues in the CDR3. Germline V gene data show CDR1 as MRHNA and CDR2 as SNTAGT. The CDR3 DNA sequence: TGTGCCAGCAGTGCGGAGACTAGCGGAAATGAGCAGTTCTTC. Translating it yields CASSAETSGNEQFF.

CDR3: CASSPIQGLNEKLFF. The DNA of the CDR3 is TGTGCCAGCAGCCCGATACAGGGATTAAATGAAAAACTGTTTTTT. The chain links TRBV11-3 to TRBJ1-4; D is possibly TRBD1 (6 bases). V lost 5 bases and J 5 bases, leaving 15 bases between the germline ends. Germline V gene sequence: CDR1 SGHNT, CDR2 YENEEA. This CDR3 has 15 residues.

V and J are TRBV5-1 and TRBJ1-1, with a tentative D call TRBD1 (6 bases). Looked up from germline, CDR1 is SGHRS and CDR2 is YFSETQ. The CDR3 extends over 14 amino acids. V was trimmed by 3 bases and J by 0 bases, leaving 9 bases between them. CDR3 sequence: CASSSGDMNTEAFF. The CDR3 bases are TGCGCCAGCAGCTCAGGGGATATGAACACTGAAGCTTTCTTT.

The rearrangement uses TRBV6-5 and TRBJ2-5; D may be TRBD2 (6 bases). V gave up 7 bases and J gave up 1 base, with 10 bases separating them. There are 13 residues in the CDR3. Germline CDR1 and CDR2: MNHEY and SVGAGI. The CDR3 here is CASKKGGQETQYF. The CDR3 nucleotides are TGTGCCAGCAAAAAGGGAGGCCAAGAGACCCAGTACTTC.

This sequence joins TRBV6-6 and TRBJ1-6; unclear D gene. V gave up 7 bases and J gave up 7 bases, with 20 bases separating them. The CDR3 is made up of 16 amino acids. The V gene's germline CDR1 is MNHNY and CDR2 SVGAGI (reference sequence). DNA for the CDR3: TGTGCCAGCATCCTACCAAAACCCGGACTCAATTCACCCCTCCACTTT. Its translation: CASILPKPGLNSPLHF.

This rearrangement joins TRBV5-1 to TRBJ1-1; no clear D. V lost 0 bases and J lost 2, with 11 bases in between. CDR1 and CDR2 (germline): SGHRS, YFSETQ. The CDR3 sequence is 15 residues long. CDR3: CASSLASVSNTEAFF. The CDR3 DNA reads TGCGCCAGCAGCTTGGCCTCCGTGTCAAACACTGAAGCTTTCTTT.

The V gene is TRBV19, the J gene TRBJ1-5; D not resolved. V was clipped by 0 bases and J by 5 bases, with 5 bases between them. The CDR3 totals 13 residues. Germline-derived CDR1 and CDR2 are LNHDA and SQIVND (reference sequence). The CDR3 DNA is TGTGCCAGTAGTATAGACGGGGATCAGCCCCAGCATTTT. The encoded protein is CASSIDGDQPQHF.

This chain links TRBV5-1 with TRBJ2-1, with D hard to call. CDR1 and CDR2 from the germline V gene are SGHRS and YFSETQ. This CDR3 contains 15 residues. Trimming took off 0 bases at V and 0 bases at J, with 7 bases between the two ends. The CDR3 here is CASSLVGTSYNEQFF. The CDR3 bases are TGCGCCAGCAGCTTGGTCGGCACCTCCTACAATGAGCAGTTCTTC.

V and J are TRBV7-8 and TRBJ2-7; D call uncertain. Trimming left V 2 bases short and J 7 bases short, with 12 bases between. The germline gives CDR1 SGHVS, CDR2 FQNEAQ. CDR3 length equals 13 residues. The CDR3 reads CASSLFGFEEQYV. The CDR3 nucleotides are TGTGCCAGCAGCTTATTTGGGTTTGAGGAGCAGTACGTC.

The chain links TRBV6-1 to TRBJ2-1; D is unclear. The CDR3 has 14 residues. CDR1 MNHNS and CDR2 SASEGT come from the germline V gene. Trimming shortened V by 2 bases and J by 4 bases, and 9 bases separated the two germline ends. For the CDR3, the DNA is TGTGCCAGCAGTGAAACACCAGCTTACAATGAGCAGTTCTTC. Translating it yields CASSETPAYNEQFF.

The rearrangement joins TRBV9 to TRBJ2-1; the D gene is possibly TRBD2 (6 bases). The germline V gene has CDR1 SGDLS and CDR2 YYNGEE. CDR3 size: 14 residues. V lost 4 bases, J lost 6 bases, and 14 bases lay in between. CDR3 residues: CASSSETRSNEQFF. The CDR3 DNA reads TGTGCCAGCAGCTCCGAGACTAGGAGCAATGAGCAGTTCTTC.

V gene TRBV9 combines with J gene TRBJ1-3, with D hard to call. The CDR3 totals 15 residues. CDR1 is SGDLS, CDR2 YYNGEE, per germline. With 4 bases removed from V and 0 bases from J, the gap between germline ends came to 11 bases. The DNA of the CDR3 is TGTGCCAGCAGCCCCCGTATAAGCTCTGGAAACACCATATATTTT. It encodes CASSPRISSGNTIYF.

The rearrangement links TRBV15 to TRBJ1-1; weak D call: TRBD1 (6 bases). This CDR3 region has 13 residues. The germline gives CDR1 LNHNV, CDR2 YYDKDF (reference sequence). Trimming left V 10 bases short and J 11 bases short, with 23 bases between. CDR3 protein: CAILNRNRALAFF. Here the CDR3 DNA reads TGTGCCATCCTAAACCGGAACAGGGCTTTGGCTTTCTTT.

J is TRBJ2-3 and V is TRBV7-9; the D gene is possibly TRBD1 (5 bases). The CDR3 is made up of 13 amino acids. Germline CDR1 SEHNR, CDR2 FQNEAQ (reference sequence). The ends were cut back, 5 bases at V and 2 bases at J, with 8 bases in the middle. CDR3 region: CASSPGYTDTQYF. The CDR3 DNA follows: TGTGCCAGCAGCCCAGGGTACACAGATACGCAGTATTTT.

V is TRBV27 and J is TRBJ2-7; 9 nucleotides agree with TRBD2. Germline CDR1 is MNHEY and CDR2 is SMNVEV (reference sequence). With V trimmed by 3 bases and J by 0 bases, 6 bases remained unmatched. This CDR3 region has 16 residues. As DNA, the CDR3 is TGTGCCAGCAGTTTGGTTAGCGGGGGCAGCTCCTACGAGCAGTACTTC. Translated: CASSLVSGGSSYEQYF.

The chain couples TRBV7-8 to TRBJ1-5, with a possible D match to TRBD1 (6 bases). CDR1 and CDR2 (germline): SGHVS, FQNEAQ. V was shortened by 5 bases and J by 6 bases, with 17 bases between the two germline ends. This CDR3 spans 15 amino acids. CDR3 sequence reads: CASSLSGAAGQPQHF. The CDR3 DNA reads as TGTGCCAGCAGCCTGTCAGGGGCCGCCGGTCAGCCCCAGCATTTT.

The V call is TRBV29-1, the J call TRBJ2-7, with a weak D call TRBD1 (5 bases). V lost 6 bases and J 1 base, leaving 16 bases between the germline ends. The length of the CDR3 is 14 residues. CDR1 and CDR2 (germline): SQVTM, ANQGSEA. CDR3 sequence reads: CSVAPVAGSYEQYF. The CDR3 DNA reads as TGCAGCGTCGCCCCTGTGGCAGGGTCCTACGAGCAGTACTTC.

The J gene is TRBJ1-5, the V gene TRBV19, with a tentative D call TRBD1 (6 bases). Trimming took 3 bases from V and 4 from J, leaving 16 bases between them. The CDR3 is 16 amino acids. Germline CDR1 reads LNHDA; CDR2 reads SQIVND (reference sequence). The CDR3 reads CASSMRRAGANQPQHF. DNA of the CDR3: TGTGCCAGTAGTATGAGGAGAGCAGGGGCGAATCAGCCCCAGCATTTT.

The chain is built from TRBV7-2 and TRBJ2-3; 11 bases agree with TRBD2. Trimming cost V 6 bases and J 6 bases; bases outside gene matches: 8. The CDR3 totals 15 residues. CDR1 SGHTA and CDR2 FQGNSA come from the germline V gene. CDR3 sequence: CASRSPSGGSDTQYF. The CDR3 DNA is TGTGCCAGCAGGTCCCCTAGCGGGGGGTCTGATACGCAGTATTTT.

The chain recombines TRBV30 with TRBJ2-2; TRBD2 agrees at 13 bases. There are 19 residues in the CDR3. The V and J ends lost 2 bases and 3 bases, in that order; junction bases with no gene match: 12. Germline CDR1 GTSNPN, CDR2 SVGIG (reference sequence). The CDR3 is CAWSQDRGLAGMHTGELFF. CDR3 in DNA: TGTGCCTGGAGTCAGGACAGGGGACTAGCGGGAATGCACACCGGGGAGCTGTTTTTT.